Reported below is one TCR beta chain. This clonotype was seen a few times. What antigen it recognizes has not been identified. No per-base quality is available; no much larger clone lies one base away. The sample comes from a study of T cells in Graves' hyperthyroidism and ophthalmopathy (dated by TCRdb to about 2019). Background on the whole study: TCR V-J signatures able to tell the groups apart were searched for in a discovery cohort of 95 or so patients, of whom over 40 had Graves' ophthalmopathy and some 60 had stable Graves' hyperthyroidism. Prospective prediction of ophthalmopathy was tested in an independent validation cohort of 18 to 20 hyperthyroidism patients and around 16 patients who later progressed to ophthalmopathy. For training and testing, the roughly 100 patients in the discovery cohort were randomly divided in a 7:3 ratio. In several Graves' hyperthyroidism patients, the study also compared T-cell repertoires from thyroid tissue with T-cell repertoires from blood. Once sampling was done, hyperthyroidism patients were given methimazole at a starting dose of 30 mg daily, whereas ophthalmopathy patients were given high-dose intravenous methylprednisolone. According to the paper, TCR Vbeta CDR3 sequencing was carried out on roughly 130 peripheral blood samples, which came from 40 to 45 ophthalmopathy, under 80 hyperthyroidism and about 17 progressor patients. The study at large found these results: Sample size was not statistically predetermined, and blinding of investigators to group allocation was not performed. In cross-validation, a model built on a 13 V-J signature told ophthalmopathy apart from stable hyperthyroidism with approximately 90% sensitivity and 81% to 82% specificity, and in testing the same model reached 80%/75%. During validation, the model predicted progression to ophthalmopathy a median of around 7 months ahead of onset, with roughly 65% sensitivity and roughly 72% specificity. Most expanded thyroid clonotypes (frequency above 0.001) were also detected in blood, suggesting blood repertoires may reflect thyroid immune responses.

The germline ends are 10 bases apart after V is trimmed by 7 bases and J by 1 base. The CDR3 runs 13 residues from the cysteine to the phenylalanine. This entry keeps only the CDR3 DNA: 39 bases, framed from base 1. From the germline V gene, CDR1 is SGHRS and CDR2 is YFSETQ. Graves' hyperthyroidism was defined as stable when no progression to ophthalmopathy occurred over 18 months of follow-up. Hyperthyroidism patients were newly diagnosed, had a disease duration of under 2 months, and were aged 18 to 65 years. Patients with uncontrolled infections, other autoimmune diseases, pregnancy or lactation were excluded. Clinical symptoms, serum thyroxine and TRAb, thyroid ultrasound, and orbital computed tomography formed the basis for the diagnoses. Trizol reagent was used to extract total RNA, and RNA quality was then checked on an Agilent 2100 Bioanalyzer. The TCR beta CDR3 regions were amplified from RNA transcripts. The TCR CDR3 was subjected to a first round of RT-PCR using the HTBI primer set and the Qiagen OneStep RT-PCR kit. The libraries were constructed in a second round of multiplex PCR and then size-selected and purified. The libraries were sequenced on an Illumina HiSeq2000 using paired-end 100 bp reads. The published analysis was carried out like this. Raw data were processed with SOAPnuke, discarding reads with adapters, uncalled bases, mean Phred below 15, or no exact constant-primer or identifier match. COPE v1.2.5 was used to merge high-quality paired reads, and clonotypes were defined as unique nucleotide sequences. MiTCR v1.1 was used to align clonotypes to the IMGT TRBV, TRBD and TRBJ reference segments. Analysis was restricted to V-J combinations with a frequency above 0.0001, which covered roughly 99% of repertoires. A TCS score was defined as the ratio of F50 (clonal expansion) to E x V (chaos), with BLOSUM62-based TCRdist applied between CDR3 peptides within each V-J. Welch's t-statistics and random forest reduced several hundred V-J features to some 14, which were used in a naive Bayes classifier (R e1071). The Morisita-Horn index was used to measure how similar the thyroid and blood repertoires were. TCRdb passed the public sequencing reads through fastp at Q25 and MiXCR, retaining productive beta sequences. Identical CDR3 proteins give one entry, which carries the most common genes and DNA. TCRdb, not the authors, supplied the V and J calls. The sample data list 530,000 or so distinct CDR3 sequences, and 35% to 55% of these were observed just once. The leading ten clones occupy more than 7% of the sample.

The sequence joins TRBV5-1 to TRBJ2-3; no D gene call is confident. The sample consisted of peripheral blood or thyroid tissue (not recorded which). The sequence derives from a woman aged 18-29 years with Graves' hyperthyroidism. The nucleotide sequence reads as follows: TGCGCCAGCCGGCCCCAGGGCACAGATACGCAGTATTTT. It translates as CASRPQGTDTQYF.